The 19 T cell receptor beta chains below all came from one sample that was sequenced in a study of shared clonotypes between healthy human individuals. TCRdb's table, derived via immunoSEQ multiplex PCR, lists solely in-frame clones and lacks some. This sample has roughly 1,500,000 clones, with 98% found just once. The specimen sequenced was naive CD4+ T cells sorted from blood. Subset denoted: CD45RA+ positively selected. All receptors come from a young man in good health.

V gene TRBV11-2 combines with J gene TRBJ2-7; 10 bases are a match to TRBD2. This CDR3 spans 15 amino acids. J lost 3 bases, V lost 1 base, and 3 bases had no gene match. Germline CDR1 and CDR2: SGHAT and FQNNGV. The CDR3 nucleotides read TGTGCCAGCAGCTTAGGAACTAGCGGGATCTACGAGCAGTACTTC. Translation gives CASSLGTSGIYEQYF.

Concerning this clone itself: The same CDR3 arises from other DNA sequences in this sample as well. The chain combines TRBV9 with TRBJ2-7; TRBD1 matches at 8 bases. The CDR3 sequence is 14 residues long. CDR1 and CDR2 from the germline V gene are SGDLS and YYNGEE. Trimming removed 2 bases from V and 2 bases from J; junction bases left unmatched: 3. CDR3 sequence: CASSVAGGPYEQYF. The CDR3 region has the DNA TGTGCCAGCAGCGTTGCAGGGGGCCCCTACGAGCAGTACTTC.

The chain recombines TRBV11-2 with TRBJ2-3; 7 positions match TRBD1. The CDR3 is 15 amino acids. The V gene end was trimmed by 2 bases and the J gene end by 3 bases; junction bases not matched to a gene: 5. Germline V lookup: CDR1 SGHAT, CDR2 FQNNGV. The CDR3 DNA sequence: TGTGCCAGCAGCTTACAGGGGGTGAGAACAGATACGCAGTATTTT. Residues: CASSLQGVRTDTQYF.

The chain combines TRBV19 with TRBJ2-7; 8 nucleotides align to TRBD1. This CDR3 has 14 residues. CDR1 is LNHDA and CDR2 is SQIVND in the germline V gene (reference sequence). Unmatched junction bases numbered 8, after V lost 6 bases and J lost 4 bases. This chain's CDR3 is CASREGTGTYEQYF. CDR3 in DNA: TGTGCCAGTAGGGAGGGGACAGGAACTTACGAGCAGTACTTC.

The chain links TRBV28 to TRBJ2-7; 9 nucleotides line up with TRBD1. With 6 bases clipped from V and 5 bases from J, the junction kept 8 bases outside the gene matches. This CDR3 has 14 amino acids. CDR1 is MDHEN, CDR2 SYDVKM, per germline. The CDR3 nucleotides read TGTGCCAGCAGGCCACAGGGGGCGCGGAACGAGCAGTACTTC. Its translation: CASRPQGARNEQYF.

The chain links TRBV11-2 to TRBJ2-7, with D possibly being TRBD1 (6 bases). This CDR3 has 16 residues. CDR1 and CDR2 from the germline V gene are SGHAT and FQNNGV. The V gene lost 0 bases and the J gene lost 3 bases, with 15 bases spanning the gap. CDR3 sequence (DNA): TGTGCCAGCAGCTTAGAGGCGGAGTACAGGGACTACGAGCAGTACTTC. It specifies CASSLEAEYRDYEQYF.

Note on this clone: Other DNA sequences in this sample translate to the same CDR3. The chain combines TRBV29-1 with TRBJ1-5; TRBD1 aligns across 7 bases. Germline V gene sequence: CDR1 SQVTM, CDR2 ANQGSEA. J gave up 4 bases and V 4 bases, and 4 bases lay outside the gene matches. The length of the CDR3 is 13 residues. CDR3 nucleotides: TGCAGCGTTGGGACAGGAGGAAATCAGCCCCAGCATTTT. Residues: CSVGTGGNQPQHF. Supplemented by reference TRBV29-1 and TRBJ1-5, the full variable domain reads SAVISQKPSRDICQRGTSLTIQCQVDSQVTMMFWYRQQPGQSLTLIATANQGSEATYESGFVIDKFPISRPNLTFSTLTVSNMSPEDSSIYLCSVGTGGNQPQHFGDGTRLSIL.

The V call is TRBV4-2, the J call TRBJ1-5, with a weak D call TRBD1 (6 bases). V was shortened by 3 bases and J by 2 bases, with 11 bases between the two germline ends. The CDR3 length is 15 residues. CDR1 is LGHNA and CDR2 is YNFKEQ in the germline V gene. In nucleotides, the CDR3 is TGTGCCAGCAGCCAGAGAGAGGGGGGCAATCAGCCCCAGCATTTT. Amino acids: CASSQREGGNQPQHF.

The gene calls are TRBV5-5 and TRBJ2-1; maybe TRBD2 (5 bases). The CDR3 is 15 amino acids. V dropped 3 bases and J dropped 4 bases, with 14 bases sitting between them. CDR1 SGHKS and CDR2 YYEKEE come from the germline V gene (reference sequence). The DNA for the CDR3 is TGTGCCAGCAGCTACTCGGGGTGGGAGTACAATGAGCAGTTCTTC. It encodes CASSYSGWEYNEQFF.

J is TRBJ1-2 and V is TRBV6-5; D gene unclear. The length of the CDR3 is 15 residues. Germline loops: CDR1 MNHEY, CDR2 SVGAGI. V was trimmed by 8 bases and J by 5 bases, leaving 21 bases between them. The CDR3 loop is CASGSPIGLLYGYTF. As DNA, the CDR3 is TGTGCCAGCGGATCCCCCATTGGGCTGCTATATGGCTACACCTTC.

The chain is built from TRBV16 and TRBJ2-1; D gene uncertain. With 0 bases removed from V and 7 bases from J, the gap between germline ends came to 4 bases. Germline CDR1 and CDR2: KGHSY and FQNENV. The length of the CDR3 is 12 residues. CDR3 in DNA: TGTGCCAGCAGCCAATCGCAGAATGAGCAGTTCTTC. It yields the protein CASSQSQNEQFF.

The V call is TRBV9, the J call TRBJ2-5; the D gene could be TRBD1 or TRBD2 (7 bases each). Between the trimmed V and J ends, which lost 0 bases and 1 base, there was a span of 16 bases. This CDR3 is 17 amino acids long. Germline V gives CDR1 SGDLS, CDR2 YYNGEE. The CDR3 nucleotides read TGTGCCAGCAGCGTAGTGGGAGGGGGCTATAGCCAAGAGACCCAGTACTTC. This sequence encodes CASSVVGGGYSQETQYF.

The chain links TRBV5-1 to TRBJ2-3; maybe TRBD1 (6 bases). The germline V gene encodes CDR1 SGHRS and CDR2 YFSETQ. V lost 0 bases, J lost 14 bases, and 22 bases lay in between. The CDR3 extends over 15 amino acids. The CDR3 loop is CASSLGSMDSPFGYF. DNA of the CDR3: TGCGCCAGCAGCTTGGGGAGTATGGACAGCCCCTTTGGGTATTTT.

The J gene is TRBJ2-1, the V gene TRBV5-4, with TRBD1 matching over 8 bases. After removal of 3 bases from V and 4 bases from J, the junction contained 6 bases not matched to a gene. Germline-derived CDR1 and CDR2 are SGHNT and YYREEE (reference sequence). The CDR3 is 15 amino acids. The CDR3 loop is CASSSGGGEYNEQFF. The CDR3 DNA sequence: TGTGCCAGCAGCTCAGGGGGCGGAGAGTACAATGAGCAGTTCTTC.

The gene calls are TRBV27 and TRBJ2-3, with 14 bases matching TRBD2. There are 18 residues in the CDR3. Looked up from germline, CDR1 is MNHEY and CDR2 is SMNVEV (reference sequence). Trimming removed 3 bases from V and 5 bases from J; junction bases left unmatched: 10. In nucleotides, the CDR3 is TGTGCCAGCAGTTTCTACAAAGCGGGGACTAGCGGGGGAGATACGCAGTATTTT. As protein: CASSFYKAGTSGGDTQYF.

V and J are TRBV6-1 and TRBJ2-1, with 14 nucleotides matching TRBD2. V gave up 3 bases and J gave up 4 bases; unmatched junction bases: 2. CDR1 and CDR2 from the germline V gene are MNHNS and SASEGT. The CDR3 sequence is 16 residues long. DNA of the CDR3: TGTGCCAGCAGTGAGACTAGCGGGAGGGAATACAATGAGCAGTTCTTC. Amino acids: CASSETSGREYNEQFF.

V is TRBV27 and J is TRBJ2-3; the D gene is possibly TRBD2 (5 bases). The CDR3 has 16 residues. Trimming took 6 bases from V and 0 from J, leaving 16 bases between them. Germline assignment: CDR1 MNHEY and CDR2 SMNVEV (reference sequence). The CDR3 DNA reads as TGTGCCAGCAGCCCTAGAGGGTTGTCTAGCACAGATACGCAGTATTTT. This encodes CASSPRGLSSTDTQYF.

The chain employs TRBV10-3 and TRBJ2-7; D uncertain. Germline V lookup: CDR1 ENHRY, CDR2 SYGVKD. The V end lost 2 bases, the J end lost 6 bases, and 8 bases lay between the germline ends. CDR3 length: 12 amino acids. As DNA, the CDR3 is TGTGCCATCAGTGAGGCAGAATTCGAGCAGTACTTC. It is translated as CAISEAEFEQYF.

The V and J genes are TRBV7-8 and TRBJ1-2; unclear D gene. Per the germline V gene, CDR1 is SGHVS and CDR2 is FQNEAQ. V lost 1 base, J lost 8 bases, and 8 bases lay in between. This CDR3 is 12 amino acids long. The CDR3 protein is CASSLEEGGYTF. CDR3 in DNA: TGTGCCAGCAGCTTAGAGGAGGGAGGCTACACCTTC. Full variable domain (rest looked up from reference TRBV7-8 and TRBJ1-2): GAGVSQSPRYKVAKRGQDVALRCDPISGHVSLFWYQQALGQGPEFLTYFQNEAQLDKSGLPSDRFFAERPEGSVSTLKIQRTQQEDSAVYLCASSLEEGGYTFGSGTRLTVV.